The T cell receptor (beta chain) under discussion was sequenced for a study of preoperative IRX-2 immunotherapy in early breast cancer. Generated by immunoSEQ multiplex PCR, the TCRdb table keeps only in-frame clones and is missing some. The sample yields roughly 93,000 clones, approximately 90% seen once. The V end lost 5 bases, the J end lost 8 bases, and 9 bases lay between the germline ends. The germline V gene has CDR1 LNHDA and CDR2 SQIVND (reference sequence). This CDR3 spans 11 amino acids. The treatment here: preoperative locoregional IRX-2 cytokine immunotherapy. This phase Ib study tested locoregional IRX-2 cytokine immunotherapy given before surgery.

Sample: tumor tissue, taken after IRX-2 immunotherapy. V is TRBV19 and J is TRBJ1-1; TRBD1 might be the D (5 bases). The TCR was taken from a human donor with breast cancer. The CDR3 DNA reads as TGTGCCAGTAGTTTCGGACACGAAGCTTTCTTT. This sequence encodes CASSFGHEAFF.